A single sample is the source of the 6 T cell receptor beta chains below, sequenced in a study of T cell responses to AZD1222 COVID-19 vaccine. Produced via immunoSEQ multiplex PCR; TCRdb's table is partial and in-frame only. This table has about 130,000 clones, 84% appearing once. The sequencing used peripheral blood, collected on day 0 of AZD1222 vaccination. All receptors come from an adult in good health.

The chain recombines TRBV6-5 with TRBJ1-3, with unresolved D. CDR1 MNHEY and CDR2 SVGAGI come from the germline V gene. Trimming took 6 bases from V and 3 from J, leaving 15 bases between them. The CDR3 is 15 amino acids. The CDR3 DNA follows: TGTGCCAGCAGCGCCGGCCCTCGCCTTGGAAACACCATATATTTT. It specifies CASSAGPRLGNTIYF.

The chain combines TRBV28 with TRBJ2-7; 8 bases fit TRBD1. Germline assignment: CDR1 MDHEN and CDR2 SYDVKM. The ends lost 10 bases at V and 2 bases at J; junction bases unmatched: 1. This CDR3 contains 11 residues. The CDR3 loop is CATGGAYEQYF. In DNA form, the CDR3 reads TGTGCCACAGGGGGCGCCTACGAGCAGTACTTC. Looking up the rest from reference TRBV28 and TRBJ2-7 gives the full variable domain: DVKVTQSSRYLVKRTGEKVFLECVQDMDHENMFWYRQDPGLGLRLIYFSYDVKMKEKGDIPEGYSVSREKKERFSLILESASTNQTSMYLCATGGAYEQYFGPGTRLTVT.

To note about this clone: The sample holds other DNA sequences that translate to the same CDR3. The chain uses TRBV7-9 and TRBJ1-6, with unresolved D. Germline lookup yields CDR1 SEHNR and CDR2 FQNEAQ (reference sequence). The V end was cut by 3 bases, the J end by 4 bases, with 7 bases between. The CDR3 totals 14 residues. The CDR3 loop is CASSLEQYNSPLHF. In nucleotides, the CDR3 is TGTGCCAGCAGCTTGGAGCAGTATAATTCACCCCTCCACTTT.

CDR3: CASSPFQGNQPQHF. DNA for the CDR3: TGTGCCAGCAGTCCGTTCCAGGGAAATCAGCCCCAGCATTTT. The V call is TRBV28, the J call TRBJ1-5; TRBD1 is a possible D gene (5 bases). Germline V CDR1 and CDR2: MDHEN, SYDVKM. V shed 5 bases and J shed 4 bases, with 12 bases lying between them. The CDR3 has 14 amino acids.

The V call is TRBV5-1, the J call TRBJ1-5, with a tentative D call TRBD1 (6 bases). CDR1 SGHRS and CDR2 YFSETQ come from the germline V gene. The ends were cut back, 5 bases at V and 8 bases at J, with 20 bases in the middle. The CDR3 covers 15 residues. CDR3 sequence: CASRTLPGAEKPQHF. In nucleotides, the CDR3 is TGCGCCAGCAGGACCCTTCCAGGGGCAGAAAAGCCCCAGCATTTT.

This clone has only a few counts. The rearrangement joins TRBV30 to TRBJ2-1; D is undetermined. Germline values: CDR1 GTSNPN, CDR2 SVGIG (reference sequence). V was cut by 3 bases and J by 10 bases, with 10 bases left in between. The CDR3 spans 11 residues. CDR3 nucleotides: TGTGCCTGGAGCCAGAGGAACGAGCAGTTCTTC. It is translated as CAWSQRNEQFF.